This is a list of T cell receptor beta chains from one sample in a study of cytotoxic CD8 clonotypes in ibrutinib-treated CLL. The repertoire was sequenced with immunoSEQ multiplex PCR; TCRdb's copy has only in-frame clones and lacks some. Of tens of thousands of clones listed, 50% to 75% were seen once; the top ten hold roughly 21%. This material consisted of PBMCs, taken after 24 months of ibrutinib treatment. Every receptor here comes from a human donor with chronic lymphocytic leukemia. The CDR3 runs from the conserved cysteine through the conserved F or W. Each record gives: CDR3 protein, CDR3 DNA, CDR3 length, V gene, clone size, J gene, D gene. A D gene is named only where the DNA matches it firmly. Rows may omit the clone size; those that give it use once, few, many or a size class.

CDR3 protein: CASTHGPNTGELFF
CDR3 DNA: TGTGCCAGCACCCATGGACCGAACACCGGGGAGCTGTTTTTT
CDR3 length: 14
V gene: TRBV27
clone size: many
J gene: TRBJ2-2
D gene: .

CDR3 protein: CAISESQRSQYF
CDR3 DNA: TGTGCCATCAGTGAGTCTCAGAGGTCGCAGTATTTT
CDR3 length: 12
V gene: TRBV10-3
clone size: .
J gene: TRBJ2-3
D gene: .

CDR3 protein: CASSLTSGGHTGELFF
CDR3 DNA: TGCGCCAGCAGCTTAACTAGCGGGGGGCACACCGGGGAGCTGTTTTTT
CDR3 length: 16
V gene: TRBV4-1
clone size: many
J gene: TRBJ2-2
D gene: TRBD2

CDR3 protein: CSARGGNGYTF
CDR3 DNA: TGCAGTGCTAGAGGGGGGAATGGCTACACCTTC
CDR3 length: 11
V gene: TRBV20-1
clone size: .
J gene: TRBJ1-2
D gene: .

CDR3 protein: CAWSVSSNQPQHF
CDR3 DNA: TGTGCCTGGAGTGTAAGTAGCAATCAGCCCCAGCATTTT
CDR3 length: 13
V gene: TRBV30
clone size: few
J gene: TRBJ1-5
D gene: .

CDR3 protein: CASSLDTNTEAFF
CDR3 DNA: TGCGCCAGCAGCTTGGACACAAACACTGAAGCTTTCTTT
CDR3 length: 13
V gene: TRBV5-1
clone size: .
J gene: TRBJ1-1
D gene: .

CDR3 protein: CASGNRNDNEQFF
CDR3 DNA: TGTGCCAGTGGAAACAGAAACGACAATGAGCAGTTCTTC
CDR3 length: 13
V gene: TRBV19
clone size: .
J gene: TRBJ2-1
D gene: .

CDR3 protein: CASSLGPAQGGHGYTF
CDR3 DNA: TGTGCCAGCAGCCTAGGACCGGCCCAGGGGGGACATGGCTACACCTTC
CDR3 length: 16
V gene: TRBV7-2
clone size: .
J gene: TRBJ1-2
D gene: TRBD1

CDR3 protein: CASSLRDSPNTEAFF
CDR3 DNA: TGTGCCAGCAGCCTTCGCGACAGTCCCAACACTGAAGCTTTCTTT
CDR3 length: 15
V gene: TRBV7-8
clone size: .
J gene: TRBJ1-1
D gene: .

CDR3 protein: CASSSGAGGADTQYF
CDR3 DNA: TGTGCCAGTAGTTCAGGGGCGGGAGGCGCAGATACGCAGTATTTT
CDR3 length: 15
V gene: TRBV19
clone size: .
J gene: TRBJ2-3
D gene: TRBD2

CDR3 protein: CASRDTGEETQYF
CDR3 DNA: TGTGCCAGCAGAGATACAGGTGAAGAGACCCAGTACTTC
CDR3 length: 13
V gene: TRBV5-6
clone size: .
J gene: TRBJ2-5
D gene: .

CDR3 protein: CASSLDRGSNQPQHF
CDR3 DNA: TGTGCCAGCAGCTTAGACAGGGGAAGCAATCAGCCCCAGCATTTT
CDR3 length: 15
V gene: TRBV7-2
clone size: few
J gene: TRBJ1-5
D gene: TRBD1

CDR3 protein: CASSPRDSPKDYGYTF
CDR3 DNA: TGTGCCAGCAGCCCCCGGGACAGCCCTAAGGACTATGGCTACACCTTC
CDR3 length: 16
V gene: TRBV7-8
clone size: .
J gene: TRBJ1-2
D gene: TRBD1

CDR3 protein: CASSPQAGGARTEAFF
CDR3 DNA: TGTGCCAGCAGCCCGCAGGCCGGGGGGGCGCGCACTGAAGCTTTCTTT
CDR3 length: 16
V gene: TRBV9
clone size: .
J gene: TRBJ1-1
D gene: .

CDR3 protein: CASSMGPGIYGYTF
CDR3 DNA: TGTGCCAGCAGCATGGGGCCAGGGATCTATGGCTACACCTTC
CDR3 length: 14
V gene: TRBV7-9
clone size: .
J gene: TRBJ1-2
D gene: .

CDR3 protein: CASSAPGGTTYEQYF
CDR3 DNA: TGTGCCAGCAGTGCCCCGGGAGGCACCACCTACGAGCAGTACTTC
CDR3 length: 15
V gene: TRBV28
clone size: .
J gene: TRBJ2-7
D gene: TRBD2

CDR3 protein: CASTLLEGYGYTF
CDR3 DNA: TGCGCCTCGACCCTACTAGAGGGCTATGGCTACACCTTC
CDR3 length: 13
V gene: TRBV10-2
clone size: few
J gene: TRBJ1-2
D gene: .

CDR3 protein: CASSYSVGVADTQYF
CDR3 DNA: TGTGCCAGCAGTTACTCCGTGGGAGTGGCAGATACGCAGTATTTT
CDR3 length: 15
V gene: TRBV6-5
clone size: .
J gene: TRBJ2-3
D gene: .

CDR3 protein: CASSYSKNSNQPQHF
CDR3 DNA: TGTGCCAGCAGTTACTCTAAAAATTCCAATCAGCCCCAGCATTTT
CDR3 length: 15
V gene: TRBV6-5
clone size: few
J gene: TRBJ1-5
D gene: .

CDR3 protein: CASIVFMNTEAFF
CDR3 DNA: TGTGCCAGCATAGTCTTCATGAACACTGAAGCTTTCTTT
CDR3 length: 13
V gene: TRBV2
clone size: few
J gene: TRBJ1-1
D gene: .

CDR3 protein: CASSLVGLNGYTF
CDR3 DNA: TGTGCCAGCAGCTTAGTAGGGCTCAATGGCTACACCTTC
CDR3 length: 13
V gene: TRBV7-9
clone size: few
J gene: TRBJ1-2
D gene: .

CDR3 protein: CASSHQRTGELFF
CDR3 DNA: TGTGCCAGCTCACACCAGCGGACCGGGGAGCTGTTTTTT
CDR3 length: 13
V gene: TRBV18
clone size: .
J gene: TRBJ2-2
D gene: .

CDR3 protein: CASSLVAVTGWNEQYF
CDR3 DNA: TGTGCCAGCAGCTTAGTCGCGGTCACAGGTTGGAACGAGCAGTACTTC
CDR3 length: 16
V gene: TRBV7-6
clone size: many
J gene: TRBJ2-7
D gene: .

CDR3 protein: CASSLARHTGELFF
CDR3 DNA: TGTGCCAGCAGCTTGGCTCGACACACCGGGGAGCTGTTTTTT
CDR3 length: 14
V gene: TRBV5-6
clone size: .
J gene: TRBJ2-2
D gene: .

CDR3 protein: CATSRDSVRGTEAFF
CDR3 DNA: TGTGCCACCAGCAGAGATTCCGTCAGGGGTACTGAAGCTTTCTTT
CDR3 length: 15
V gene: TRBV15
clone size: .
J gene: TRBJ1-1
D gene: .

CDR3 protein: CASSLARGSTDTQYF
CDR3 DNA: TGTGCCAGCAGCTTAGCCCGGGGTAGCACAGATACGCAGTATTTT
CDR3 length: 15
V gene: TRBV7-9
clone size: .
J gene: TRBJ2-3
D gene: .

CDR3 protein: CASSFTGGWYEQYF
CDR3 DNA: TGTGCCAGCAGTTTTACAGGGGGCTGGTACGAGCAGTACTTC
CDR3 length: 14
V gene: TRBV6-1
clone size: .
J gene: TRBJ2-7
D gene: TRBD1

CDR3 protein: CASSVDLRGVGEQFF
CDR3 DNA: TGTGCCAGCAGCGTAGACTTGCGGGGAGTTGGTGAGCAGTTCTTC
CDR3 length: 15
V gene: TRBV9
clone size: .
J gene: TRBJ2-1
D gene: .

CDR3 protein: CATSSGRVTSSEQYF
CDR3 DNA: TGTGCCACCTCCTCGGGTAGAGTAACTTCATCCGAGCAGTACTTC
CDR3 length: 15
V gene: TRBV6-5
clone size: .
J gene: TRBJ2-7
D gene: .

CDR3 protein: CASTGTGINGGNTIYF
CDR3 DNA: TGCGCCAGCACCGGGACAGGGATAAACGGTGGAAACACCATATATTTT
CDR3 length: 16
V gene: TRBV5-1
clone size: many
J gene: TRBJ1-3
D gene: TRBD1

CDR3 protein: CAWSPGETQYF
CDR3 DNA: TGTGCCTGGAGTCCCGGGGAGACCCAGTACTTC
CDR3 length: 11
V gene: TRBV30
clone size: .
J gene: TRBJ2-5
D gene: .

CDR3 protein: CASSPEGWNEQFF
CDR3 DNA: TGTGCCAGCAGCCCCGAAGGGTGGAATGAGCAGTTCTTC
CDR3 length: 13
V gene: TRBV7-9
clone size: .
J gene: TRBJ2-1
D gene: .